Each of the 26 T cell receptor beta chains below was sequenced from the same sample in a study of blood T cell repertoires in COVID-19. Using immunoSEQ multiplex PCR, the repertoire was profiled, and TCRdb retains in-frame clones only, with some absent. The sample shows about 200,000 clones, 65% to 85% of them seen only once. Input material: PBMCs or T cells enriched from blood (not recorded which). The receptors here all came from a man aged 35 to 55 who had recovered from COVID-19.

This chain connects TRBV19 to TRBJ1-5, with D unresolved. In germline, CDR1 is LNHDA, CDR2 SQIVND (reference sequence). Trimming took off 5 bases at V and 6 bases at J, with 11 bases between the two ends. This CDR3 region has 13 residues. The CDR3 sequence: CASSPGGGQPQHF. Written as DNA, the CDR3 is TGTGCCAGTAGTCCAGGAGGTGGTCAGCCCCAGCATTTT.

The V call is TRBV10-3, the J call TRBJ2-7, with TRBD2 as a possible D gene (6 bases). V lost 3 bases to trimming and J lost 3 bases, with 15 bases between them. Per germline, CDR1 ENHRY and CDR2 SYGVKD. The CDR3 is 15 amino acids. CDR3 loop: CAISEWEVGNYEQYF. The CDR3 nucleotides are TGTGCCATCAGTGAATGGGAGGTGGGGAACTACGAGCAGTACTTC.

The chain combines TRBV7-2 with TRBJ1-6; 7 nucleotides agree with TRBD1. This CDR3 has 17 residues. The V gene end was trimmed by 0 bases and the J gene end by 10 bases; junction bases not matched to a gene: 12. Germline CDR1 and CDR2: SGHTA and FQGNSA. The CDR3 protein is CASSLARETGPHSPLHF. The CDR3 region has the DNA TGTGCCAGCAGCTTAGCGCGTGAGACAGGGCCCCACTCACCCCTCCACTTT.

A note on this clone: Different DNA sequences within this sample yield the same CDR3. This chain joins TRBV9 and TRBJ1-2, with TRBD1 as a possible D gene (5 bases). The germline V gene has CDR1 SGDLS and CDR2 YYNGEE. This CDR3 has 13 residues. The germline V and J ends were trimmed by 0 bases and 8 bases, with 11 bases remaining between them. In DNA, the CDR3 is TGTGCCAGCAGCGTAGAGTCGGGGGACGGCTACACCTTC. This codes for CASSVESGDGYTF.

This clone was recorded only once. V is TRBV28 and J is TRBJ2-2, with D perhaps TRBD1 (6 bases). This CDR3 contains 15 residues. V was pared by 7 bases and J by 3 bases, with 15 bases between. The germline gives CDR1 MDHEN, CDR2 SYDVKM. The DNA for the CDR3 is TGTGCCAGCATCGACCGGGACACCTACACCGGGGAGCTGTTTTTT. Translated: CASIDRDTYTGELFF. Based on the CDR3 plus reference TRBV28 and TRBJ2-2, the full variable domain is DVKVTQSSRYLVKRTGEKVFLECVQDMDHENMFWYRQDPGLGLRLIYFSYDVKMKEKGDIPEGYSVSREKKERFSLILESASTNQTSMYLCASIDRDTYTGELFFGEGSRLTVL.

V gene TRBV28 combines with J gene TRBJ1-6; possibly TRBD1 for D (5 bases). CDR3 length equals 13 residues. The V gene lost 5 bases and the J gene lost 6 bases, with 8 bases spanning the gap. Germline CDR1 is MDHEN and CDR2 is SYDVKM. The CDR3, as DNA: TGTGCCAGCAGTGGACACCTTAATTCACCCCTCCACTTT. Translated, it gives CASSGHLNSPLHF.

This rearrangement joins TRBV28 to TRBJ1-4; 9 nucleotides line up with TRBD1. V was clipped by 8 bases and J by 2 bases; unmatched bases: 3. The CDR3 has 14 residues. Germline CDR1 MDHEN, CDR2 SYDVKM. The CDR3 DNA follows: TGTGCCAGCCGAACAGGGGGCACTAATGAAAAACTGTTTTTT. Translating it yields CASRTGGTNEKLFF.

The gene calls are TRBV11-1 and TRBJ1-6; the D is unclear. The length of the CDR3 is 15 residues. V lost 3 bases, J lost 5 bases, and 11 bases lay in between. Germline CDR1 SGHAT, CDR2 FQDESV (reference sequence). This chain's CDR3 is CASSLRFSNNSPLHF. In DNA, the CDR3 is TGTGCCAGCAGCTTGAGATTTTCCAATAATTCACCCCTCCACTTT.

The V gene is TRBV12-3 or TRBV12-4, the J gene TRBJ2-7; D perhaps matches TRBD1 (6 bases). The CDR3 length is 13 residues. The V gene lost 7 bases and the J gene lost 5 bases, with 15 bases spanning the gap. Written as DNA, the CDR3 is TGTGCCAGCACCATTCCAAACAGGGACGAGCAGTACTTC. Its translation: CASTIPNRDEQYF.

This clone has only a few counts. The chain carries TRBV28 and TRBJ2-2, with a tentative D call TRBD1 (5 bases). V lost 11 bases and J 0 bases, leaving 10 bases between the germline ends. This CDR3 spans 13 amino acids. The germline V gene has CDR1 MDHEN and CDR2 SYDVKM. CDR3 protein: CAGGHSNTGELFF. In nucleotides, the CDR3 is TGTGCCGGTGGACATTCGAACACCGGGGAGCTGTTTTTT.

This clone was observed a few times. The chain recombines TRBV6-6 with TRBJ1-1; 7 nucleotides line up with TRBD1. Trimming at V came to 8 bases and at J to 0 bases, leaving 6 bases not matched to a gene. Germline values: CDR1 MNHNY, CDR2 SVGAGI (reference sequence). CDR3 length equals 14 residues. CDR3: CASGPGTVNTEAFF. The CDR3 nucleotides read TGTGCCAGCGGCCCCGGGACAGTGAACACTGAAGCTTTCTTT.

This clone was detected only a few times. V is TRBV19 and J is TRBJ2-2; perhaps TRBD1 as D (6 bases). Trimming shortened V by 4 bases and J by 0 bases, and 12 bases separated the two germline ends. The CDR3 runs to 16 residues. Germline CDR1 LNHDA, CDR2 SQIVND (reference sequence). CDR3 sequence: CASSTRDMSNTGELFF. The CDR3 DNA reads TGTGCCAGTAGTACCCGGGACATGTCGAACACCGGGGAGCTGTTTTTT.

V gene TRBV6-5 combines with J gene TRBJ1-3; D possibly corresponds to TRBD1 (5 bases). Germline V gene lookup returns CDR1 MNHEY and CDR2 SVGAGI. The CDR3 consists of 15 residues. The ends were cut back, 5 bases at V and 0 bases at J, with 11 bases in the middle. Here the CDR3 reads CASSTTGVSGNTIYF. The CDR3 DNA reads as TGTGCCAGCAGTACTACAGGCGTCTCTGGAAACACCATATATTTT.

V gene TRBV19 combines with J gene TRBJ1-1, with TRBD1 matching over 8 bases. CDR3 length: 19 amino acids. CDR1 LNHDA and CDR2 SQIVND come from the germline V gene (reference sequence). Unmatched junction bases numbered 15, after V lost 2 bases and J lost 1 base. The CDR3 DNA is TGTGCCAGTAGTATAAGAGGTGTATGGTCAGGGGGCTCGAACACTGAAGCTTTCTTT. It yields the protein CASSIRGVWSGGSNTEAFF.

V gene TRBV10-3 combines with J gene TRBJ2-1, with 7 bases that match TRBD2. CDR3 length equals 15 residues. Germline loops: CDR1 ENHRY, CDR2 SYGVKD. The trim removed 6 bases at V and 0 bases at J, leaving 5 bases unmatched. The CDR3 region is CAIRQSGDSYNEQFF. CDR3 nucleotides: TGTGCCATCAGACAGAGCGGGGACTCCTACAATGAGCAGTTCTTC.

CDR3 residues: CASSQGTVRQAQYF. The DNA for the CDR3 is TGTGCCAGCAGTCAGGGGACAGTCAGGCAAGCGCAGTATTTT. This chain joins TRBV6-5 and TRBJ2-3; 7 bases map to TRBD1. The CDR3 contains 14 residues. The trim removed 5 bases at V and 10 bases at J, leaving 12 bases unmatched. The germline CDR1 and CDR2 sequences are MNHEY and SVGAGI.

V and J are TRBV2 and TRBJ1-2; D ambiguous. Germline CDR1 SNHLY, CDR2 FYNNEI. The CDR3 runs to 12 residues. Deletions cut 7 bases from V and 8 bases from J, with 14 bases between. DNA for the CDR3: TGTGCCAGCACAGGCCTAAGCGGGGGCTACACCTTC. The encoded protein is CASTGLSGGYTF.

This clone was seen only once. The chain is built from TRBV11-1 and TRBJ1-2; D is uncertain. Between the trimmed V and J ends, which lost 4 bases and 3 bases, there was a span of 12 bases. Looked up from germline, CDR1 is SGHAT and CDR2 is FQDESV (reference sequence). The CDR3 has 14 residues. CDR3 sequence: CASSSHPGDYGYTF. CDR3 sequence (DNA): TGTGCCAGCAGCTCTCATCCGGGAGACTATGGCTACACCTTC.

The V gene is TRBV6-2 or TRBV6-3, the J gene TRBJ1-2, with TRBD1 matching over 8 bases. V lost 2 bases to trimming and J lost 2 bases; unmatched junction nucleotides: 10. This CDR3 contains 17 residues. The germline CDR1 and CDR2 sequences are MNHEY and SVGEGT. DNA of the CDR3: TGTGCCAGCAGTTACGGACAGGGAGTTACTTACAACTATGGCTACACCTTC. Translation gives CASSYGQGVTYNYGYTF.

This chain connects TRBV9 to TRBJ2-2, with 7 nucleotides matching TRBD1. The V gene's germline CDR1 is SGDLS and CDR2 YYNGEE. CDR3 size: 15 residues. The trim removed 3 bases at V and 7 bases at J, leaving 9 bases unmatched. This CDR3 is CASSEGTVGGGELFF. The CDR3 nucleotides read TGTGCCAGCAGCGAGGGGACAGTAGGAGGCGGGGAGCTGTTTTTT.

This clone appeared a few times. This chain connects TRBV28 to TRBJ1-5, with D unresolved. Trimming cost V 1 base and J 9 bases, with 13 bases left between them. The CDR3 runs 14 residues. Looked up from germline, CDR1 is MDHEN and CDR2 is SYDVKM. The CDR3 DNA sequence: TGTGCCAGCAGTTTATACCTTTCAGGTCGGCCCCAGCATTTT. This gives the protein CASSLYLSGRPQHF.

The rearrangement uses TRBV5-4 and TRBJ1-2; TRBD1 aligns across 9 bases. The CDR3 runs to 15 residues. CDR1 and CDR2 (germline): SGHNT, YYREEE (reference sequence). The junction had 11 bases not matched to a gene; V was cut back by 3 bases and J by 8 bases. The CDR3 DNA reads TGTGCCAGCAGCTCGAAACAACAGGGGGCGCCGGGCTACACCTTC. Translated, it gives CASSSKQQGAPGYTF.

CDR3 in DNA: TGTGCCAGCAGGCCCCCTGGGGCCGCTGGGGATCAGCCCCAGCATTTT. Translating it yields CASRPPGAAGDQPQHF. The rearrangement uses TRBV2 and TRBJ1-5; the D gene is possibly TRBD1 (5 bases). V lost 6 bases and J lost 5, with 20 bases in between. Germline CDR1 reads SNHLY; CDR2 reads FYNNEI. The CDR3 covers 16 residues.

The chain joins TRBV3-1 (or the pseudogene TRBV3-2) to TRBJ1-3; maybe TRBD1 (5 bases). V lost 3 bases and J 0 bases, leaving 15 bases between the germline ends. CDR3 length equals 17 residues. Germline V gene sequence: CDR1 LGHDT, CDR2 YNNKEL (reference sequence). The chain's CDR3 is CASSQWGGRSSGNTIYF. The CDR3 coding sequence is TGTGCCAGCAGCCAGTGGGGCGGCAGGAGCTCTGGAAACACCATATATTTT.

This clone showed up just a few times. This sequence joins TRBV5-6 and TRBJ1-4; D is undetermined. Trimming left V 0 bases short and J 8 bases short, with 14 bases between. CDR3 size: 15 residues. The V gene's germline CDR1 is SGHDT and CDR2 YYEEEE. DNA for the CDR3: TGTGCCAGCAGCTTGGGACGTACGACAAGCGAAAAACTGTTTTTT. It is translated as CASSLGRTTSEKLFF.

The chain couples TRBV19 to TRBJ1-6; possible D gene TRBD1, 6 bases. Trimming took off 5 bases at V and 8 bases at J, with 13 bases between the two ends. This CDR3 contains 14 residues. The germline gives CDR1 LNHDA, CDR2 SQIVND (reference sequence). The CDR3 reads CASSPQGAHSPLHF. CDR3 sequence (DNA): TGTGCCAGTAGTCCACAGGGTGCGCATTCACCCCTCCACTTT.